This TCR beta chain was identified in a study of blood T cell repertoires in COVID-19 (TCRdb year 2020). Some background on the complete study: Collaborator samples came from the United States, Italy and Spain and covered acute and convalescent phases of COVID-19. The samples were drawn from the first 160 participants of the ongoing ImmuneRACE study and from 1,254 subjects provided by 6 global collaborators. The prospective study material was composed of cDNA or gDNA derived from T cells, B-cell-depleted T cells, or PBMCs. Deeply sampled blood TCRbeta repertoires from subjects exposed to, actively infected with, or recovered from COVID-19 were included in the dataset. The repertoires were made available in a free public database intended to serve as a resource for research on the immune response to SARS-CoV-2. Sample metadata almost always included a de-identified subject ID, COVID-19 status, age in years and sex. Where HLA class I and class II types were available, the types were taken from metadata supplied by the sample provider, not from assay-based typing. What the research found in general, with its limitations: The quantity of clinical and demographic metadata differed by source and by participant and was supplied without curation.

The germline V gene encodes CDR1 SGDLS and CDR2 YYNGEE. The junction shows trimming of 3 bases on V and 4 bases on J, and the gene matches do not reach 8 bases of it. Counted from cysteine to phenylalanine, this CDR3 has 15 amino acids. The sequence is cut down to CDR3 DNA, 45 bases in frame from base 1. Whole blood was collected in K2EDTA tubes by collaborating institutions according to the institutions' own protocols. For TCRbeta analysis, collaborators shipped samples in one of three forms: frozen whole blood, isolated PBMCs, or DNA extracted from either of those sample types. TCRbeta CDR3 regions were amplified from genomic DNA using the immunoSEQ Assay, a bias-controlled multiplex PCR. As for the authors' bioinformatics: The number of nucleated cells in each sample was estimated from the amplification of reference gene primers within the assay. To quantify the absolute abundance of each unique TCRbeta CDR3 rearrangement, sequence reads were collapsed and filtered. For each sample, productive Simpson clonality was calculated by taking the square root of Simpson's diversity index across productive rearrangements. TCRdb re-hosts the immuneACCESS table, in-frame sequences only. Its copies lack some clones; in the studies checked, an unresolved V gene accounts for under half of them, and the cause for the rest is not known. Clonal size and the V and J genes are those of that table, whereas D and trimming came from the DNA. For this sample there are around 85,000 clones; roughly 82% appear just once. The biggest ten clones account for roughly 8% of the sample.

Concerning this clone itself: The antigen it recognizes is unknown. No much larger clonotype is one base removed from it; base qualities were not supplied.

Sequencing was performed on peripheral blood. This receptor was obtained from a man aged 45-65 years with active COVID-19. This chain is built from TRBV9 and TRBJ1-1, and 8 bases in between align with TRBD1. Here the CDR3 is given as CASSAPQGAVTEAFF. The DNA reads TGTGCCAGCAGCGCCCCCCAGGGGGCGGTCACTGAAGCTTTCTTT.